A selection of T cell receptor beta chains follows, all from one sample in a study of OX40 agonist ivuxolimab in advanced cancers. Clones were read by immunoSEQ multiplex PCR, and TCRdb kept only the in-frame ones, dropping some. The sample includes roughly 80,000 clones, around 91% of them seen just once. The input for sequencing was CD4+ or CD8+ T cells sorted from blood, taken in a trial of the OX40 agonist ivuxolimab. Source of these receptors: an adult with an advanced solid tumor such as melanoma, head and neck, liver or kidney cancer. Each CDR3 is given with its conserved first and last residue. The D gene is left open where the match is weak. The size field is filled for only some rows; it gives once, few, many or a size class.

d_call j_call v_call clone_size cdr3_aa cdr3_nt
NA TRBJ2-2 TRBV7-2 NA CASSSTRGGELFF TGTGCCAGCAGCTCGACCCGGGGCGGGGAGCTGTTTTTT
TRBD1 TRBJ1-5 TRBV10-1 NA CASSQGAGQPQHF TGCGCCAGCAGTCAGGGGGCTGGACAGCCCCAGCATTTT
NA TRBJ2-3 TRBV27 once CASMVQGGTDTQYF TGTGCCAGCATGGTACAGGGCGGGACAGATACGCAGTATTTT
TRBD2 TRBJ2-5 TRBV30 once CAWSAGTRGTQYF TGTGCCTGGAGTGCAGGGACTAGGGGGACCCAGTACTTC
TRBD1 TRBJ1-5 TRBV27 once CASSSRGGGEQPQHF TGTGCCAGCAGTTCCCGGGGAGGGGGCGAGCAGCCCCAGCATTTT
NA TRBJ2-7 TRBV19 NA CASSVFHGGYEQYF TGTGCCAGTTCCGTCTTCCATGGGGGCTACGAGCAGTACTTC
NA TRBJ1-2 TRBV28 NA CASTTLVDSYTF TGTGCCAGCACTACTTTGGTTGACAGCTACACCTTC
NA TRBJ1-1 TRBV27 NA CASSKKGDGNTEAFF TGTGCCAGCAGTAAAAAAGGGGATGGGAACACTGAAGCTTTCTTT
NA TRBJ2-7 TRBV5-6 NA CASSSLGEGDEQYF TGTGCCAGCAGCTCTCTCGGGGAGGGGGACGAGCAGTACTTC
NA TRBJ2-2 TRBV30 few CAWSAGLLNTGELFF TGTGCCTGGAGTGCGGGACTCCTGAACACCGGGGAGCTGTTTTTT
NA TRBJ1-2 TRBV28 NA CASSLVGRDYGYTF TGTGCCAGCAGTTTAGTCGGCAGGGATTATGGCTACACCTTC
NA TRBJ1-3 TRBV19 NA CASRTVAGNTIYF TGTGCCAGCCGGACGGTCGCTGGAAACACCATATATTTT
TRBD1 TRBJ1-1 TRBV5-6 NA CASSFGQGDTEAFF TGTGCCAGCAGCTTCGGACAGGGGGACACTGAAGCTTTCTTT
TRBD1 TRBJ2-5 TRBV19 NA CASSTGTAQETQYF TGTGCCAGTAGTACCGGGACAGCTCAAGAGACCCAGTACTTC
NA TRBJ1-3 TRBV5-1 NA CASSLGGTSGNTIYF TGCGCCAGCAGCTTGGGGGGGACATCCGGAAACACCATATATTTT
NA TRBJ1-2 TRBV18 NA CASSSSPDTAYGYTF TGTGCCAGCTCCTCTAGTCCTGACACGGCCTATGGCTACACCTTC
TRBD1 TRBJ1-5 TRBV6-1 NA CASGGQEDQPQHF TGTGCCAGCGGGGGACAGGAGGATCAGCCCCAGCATTTT
NA TRBJ2-1 TRBV29-1 NA CSVGQGGEYNEQFF TGCAGCGTGGGGCAGGGTGGCGAATACAATGAGCAGTTCTTC
TRBD2 TRBJ2-1 TRBV7-8 NA CASSGGTSWSYNEQFF TGTGCCAGCAGCGGGGGGACTAGCTGGTCCTACAATGAGCAGTTCTTC
TRBD1 TRBJ2-4 TRBV19 few CASSTGTGQNIQYF TGTGCCAGTAGTACTGGGACAGGGCAAAACATTCAGTACTTC
TRBD2 TRBJ2-7 TRBV7-6 NA CASSPLAGGGSYEQYF TGTGCCAGCAGCCCATTAGCGGGAGGGGGGTCCTACGAGCAGTACTTC
TRBD2 TRBJ2-3 TRBV28 NA CASSRLAVTDTQYF TGTGCCAGCAGTCGACTAGCGGTGACAGATACGCAGTATTTT
TRBD2 TRBJ2-7 TRBV9 NA CASSVHGSSSGRYYEQYF TGTGCCAGCAGCGTACACGGGAGCTCTAGCGGGAGGTATTACGAGCAGTACTTC
NA TRBJ2-6 TRBV11-2 NA CASSHPGLPSGANVLTF TGTGCCAGCAGCCACCCGGGCCTGCCCTCTGGGGCCAACGTCCTGACTTTC
TRBD1 TRBJ1-2 TRBV19 few CASSIDSQGTYGYTF TGTGCCAGTAGTATAGACTCACAGGGGACCTATGGCTACACCTTC
TRBD2 TRBJ2-7 TRBV28 NA CASNPGLAGTYEQYF TGTGCCAGCAACCCTGGACTAGCGGGAACCTACGAGCAGTACTTC
NA TRBJ2-3 TRBV9 NA CASSVDLAGITDTQYF TGTGCCAGCAGCGTAGACCTGGCAGGGATCACAGATACGCAGTATTTT